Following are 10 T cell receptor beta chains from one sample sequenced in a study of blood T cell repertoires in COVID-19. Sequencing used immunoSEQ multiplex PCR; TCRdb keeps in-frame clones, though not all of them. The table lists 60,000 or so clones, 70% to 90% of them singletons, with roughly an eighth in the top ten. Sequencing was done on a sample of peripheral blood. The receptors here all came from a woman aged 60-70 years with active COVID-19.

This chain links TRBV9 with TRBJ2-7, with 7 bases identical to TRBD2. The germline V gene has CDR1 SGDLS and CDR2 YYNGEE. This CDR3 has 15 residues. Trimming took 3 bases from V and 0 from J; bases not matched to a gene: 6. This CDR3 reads CASSASSGASYEQYF. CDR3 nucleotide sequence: TGTGCCAGCAGCGCCTCGAGCGGGGCCTCCTACGAGCAGTACTTC.

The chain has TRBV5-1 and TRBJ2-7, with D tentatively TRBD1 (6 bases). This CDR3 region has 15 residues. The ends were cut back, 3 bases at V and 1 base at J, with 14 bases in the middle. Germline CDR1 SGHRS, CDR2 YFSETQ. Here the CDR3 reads CASSSPGQVSYEQYF. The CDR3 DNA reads TGCGCCAGCAGCTCGCCGGGACAAGTTTCCTACGAGCAGTACTTC.

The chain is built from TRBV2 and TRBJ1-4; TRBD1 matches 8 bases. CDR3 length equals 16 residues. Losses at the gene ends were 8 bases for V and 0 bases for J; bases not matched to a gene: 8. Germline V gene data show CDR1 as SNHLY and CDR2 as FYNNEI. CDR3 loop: CASGSGQGSTNEKLFF. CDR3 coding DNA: TGTGCCAGCGGATCCGGACAGGGATCAACTAATGAAAAACTGTTTTTT.

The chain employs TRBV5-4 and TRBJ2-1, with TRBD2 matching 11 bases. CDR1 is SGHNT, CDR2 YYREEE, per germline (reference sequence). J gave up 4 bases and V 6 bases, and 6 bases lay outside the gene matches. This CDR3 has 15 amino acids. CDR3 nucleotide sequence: TGTGCCAGCACCCCGGGACTAGCGGATTACAATGAGCAGTTCTTC. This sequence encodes CASTPGLADYNEQFF.

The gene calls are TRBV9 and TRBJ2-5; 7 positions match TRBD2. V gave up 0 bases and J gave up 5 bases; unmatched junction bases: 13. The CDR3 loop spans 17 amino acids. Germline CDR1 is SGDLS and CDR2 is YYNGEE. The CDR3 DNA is TGTGCCAGCAGCGTAGATCCGCCCGGGGGGAGAGTGGAGACCCAGTACTTC. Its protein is CASSVDPPGGRVETQYF.

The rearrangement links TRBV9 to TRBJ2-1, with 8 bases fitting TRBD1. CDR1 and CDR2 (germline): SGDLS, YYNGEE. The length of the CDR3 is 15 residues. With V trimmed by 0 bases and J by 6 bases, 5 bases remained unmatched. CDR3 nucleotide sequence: TGTGCCAGCAGCGTAGGACAGGGGTTAGGCAATGAGCAGTTCTTC. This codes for CASSVGQGLGNEQFF. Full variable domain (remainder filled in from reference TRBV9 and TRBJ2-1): DSGVTQTPKHLITATGQRVTLRCSPRSGDLSVYWYQQSLDQGLQFLIQYYNGEERAKGNILERFSAQQFPDLHSELNLSSLELGDSALYFCASSVGQGLGNEQFFGPGTRLTVL.

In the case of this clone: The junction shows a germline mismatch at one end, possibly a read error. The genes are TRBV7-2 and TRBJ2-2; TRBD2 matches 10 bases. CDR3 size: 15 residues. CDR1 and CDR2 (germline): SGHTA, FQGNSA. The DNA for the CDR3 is TGTGCCAGCACCTTACTAGCGGGGTCGGGCGGGGAGCTGTTTTTT. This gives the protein CASTLLAGSGGELFF.

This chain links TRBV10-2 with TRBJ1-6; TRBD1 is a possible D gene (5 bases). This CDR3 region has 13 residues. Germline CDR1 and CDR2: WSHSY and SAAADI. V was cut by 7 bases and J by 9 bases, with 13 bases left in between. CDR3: CASTREDFSPLHF. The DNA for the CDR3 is TGCGCCAGCACCAGGGAGGACTTTTCACCCCTCCACTTT.

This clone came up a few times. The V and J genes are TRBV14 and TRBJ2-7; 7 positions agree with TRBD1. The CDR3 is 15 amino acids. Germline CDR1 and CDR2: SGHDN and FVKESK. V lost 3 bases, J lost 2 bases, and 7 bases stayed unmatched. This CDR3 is CASSHPGTVPYEQYF. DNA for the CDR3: TGTGCCAGCAGCCACCCGGGGACAGTTCCCTACGAGCAGTACTTC.

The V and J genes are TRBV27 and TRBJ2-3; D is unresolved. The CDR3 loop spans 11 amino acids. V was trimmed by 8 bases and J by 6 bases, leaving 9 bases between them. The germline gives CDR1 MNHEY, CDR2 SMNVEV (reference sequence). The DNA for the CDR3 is TGTGCCAGCTGGTACGGGGATACGCAGTATTTT. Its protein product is CASWYGDTQYF.